The clone carrying this T cell receptor (beta chain) has just one count. No antigen is known for it. V dropped 9 bases and J dropped 5 bases, with 16 bases sitting between them. Germline V gene lookup returns CDR1 MNHEY and CDR2 SMNVEV (reference sequence). The CDR3 covers 13 residues. Here immunoSEQ multiplex PCR was the method, and the copy in TCRdb shows in-frame clones only, minus some. Among tens of thousands of clones listed, more than 75% were seen once. This sample is drawn from a study of OX40 agonist ivuxolimab in advanced cancers. Across the whole study: Treatment received earlier with anti-PD-1, anti-PD-L1 or anti-CTLA-4 agents was allowed, and around 40% had some.

Whole-study results and caveats: Doses of 0.1 to 3.0 mg/kg were accompanied by clonal expansion of CD4+ and CD8+ blood T cells by week 6.

This rearrangement joins TRBV27 to TRBJ2-5, with a possible D match to TRBD2 (5 bases). This receptor was identified in an adult with an advanced solid tumor such as melanoma, head and neck, liver or kidney cancer. Source: CD4+ or CD8+ T cells sorted from blood, taken in a trial of the OX40 agonist ivuxolimab. The CDR3 here is CASRTVAEETQYF. CDR3 nucleotide sequence: TGTGCCAGTAGGACTGTAGCAGAGGAGACCCAGTACTTC.